The 10 T cell receptor beta chains below were found in one sample sequenced in a study of cytomegalovirus exposure and HLA in healthy donors. The PCR had 60 Vbeta and 13 Jbeta primers. Produced via immunoSEQ multiplex PCR; TCRdb's table is partial and in-frame only. The sample consists of 170,000 or so clones, 84% of them appearing once. The specimen sequenced was PBMCs. Every receptor here comes from a boy under 10 years old in good health and CMV-seronegative.

V is TRBV6-1 and J is TRBJ1-1, with 11 nucleotides matching TRBD1. The junction had 2 bases not matched to a gene; V was cut back by 4 bases and J by 4 bases. The CDR3 contains 14 residues. Germline values: CDR1 MNHNS, CDR2 SASEGT. The CDR3 here is CASSAGTGGTEAFF. The CDR3 DNA is TGTGCCAGCAGTGCCGGGACAGGGGGCACTGAAGCTTTCTTT.

This clone appeared once. The rearrangement links TRBV11-1 to TRBJ1-1, with 9 bases lining up with TRBD1. V lost 4 bases and J lost 7; bases outside the gene matches: 10. Per the germline V gene, CDR1 is SGHAT and CDR2 is FQDESV (reference sequence). The length of the CDR3 is 15 residues. The CDR3 is CASSSIGDRAIEAFF. CDR3 DNA sequence: TGTGCCAGCAGCTCCATAGGGGACAGGGCCATTGAAGCTTTCTTT.

The chain links TRBV9 to TRBJ1-1, with D uncertain. CDR3 length equals 15 residues. The V end was cut by 4 bases, the J end by 0 bases, with 13 bases between. Germline CDR1 SGDLS, CDR2 YYNGEE. The CDR3 sequence is CASSSGPGVNTEAFF. CDR3 coding DNA: TGTGCCAGCAGCTCTGGACCCGGGGTGAACACTGAAGCTTTCTTT.

The V and J genes are TRBV6-1 and TRBJ2-7; weak D call: TRBD1 (5 bases). The CDR3 has 19 amino acids. Germline CDR1 MNHNS, CDR2 SASEGT. Trimming left V 0 bases short and J 2 bases short, with 23 bases between. This CDR3 is CASSEARGYRLVVPYEQYF. In nucleotides, the CDR3 is TGTGCCAGCAGTGAAGCGCGAGGATACAGGCTAGTGGTCCCCTACGAGCAGTACTTC.

The chain combines TRBV30 with TRBJ2-7; 9 bases agree with TRBD2. With 0 bases clipped from V and 0 bases from J, the junction kept 6 bases outside the gene matches. CDR3 length: 16 residues. Germline V gene lookup returns CDR1 GTSNPN and CDR2 SVGIG (reference sequence). CDR3 loop: CAWSVRPAGGSYEQYF. CDR3 bases: TGTGCCTGGAGTGTACGCCCAGCGGGAGGCTCCTACGAGCAGTACTTC.

The V gene is TRBV29-1, the J gene TRBJ2-5; D unclear. Germline loops: CDR1 SQVTM, CDR2 ANQGSEA. CDR3 length: 11 amino acids. Trimming shortened V by 5 bases and J by 0 bases, and 4 bases separated the two germline ends. The CDR3, as DNA: TGCAGCGTTTGGCACCAAGAGACCCAGTACTTC. Translation gives CSVWHQETQYF.

The chain couples TRBV25-1 to TRBJ2-1; 8 positions agree with TRBD2. The V segment lost 1 base and the J segment 5 bases; nucleotides outside the gene matches: 10. CDR3 length: 17 amino acids. Looked up from germline, CDR1 is MGHDK and CDR2 is SYGVNS. CDR3 nucleotides: TGTGCCAGCAGTGAATTAGGTTTAGCGGGGCAAAACAATGAGCAGTTCTTC. Amino acids: CASSELGLAGQNNEQFF.

With respect to this clone: One end of the junction is discordant with germline, which a read error may explain. J is TRBJ2-7 and V is TRBV7-9; TRBD1 agrees at 8 bases. The CDR3 is 13 amino acids. Germline-derived CDR1 and CDR2 are SEHNR and FQNEAQ (reference sequence). CDR3 coding DNA: TGTTCCAGCAGCACAATAGACAGGGGCGAGCAGTACTTC. Translated, it gives CSSSTIDRGEQYF. Supplemented by reference TRBV7-9 and TRBJ2-7, the full variable domain reads DTGVSQNPRHKITKRGQNVTFRCDPISEHNRLYWYRQTLGQGPEFLTYFQNEAQLEKSRLLSDRFSAERPKGSFSTLEIQRTEQGDSAMYLCSSSTIDRGEQYFGPGTRLTVT.

This chain joins TRBV5-4 and TRBJ1-1; 7 bases match TRBD1. Germline-derived CDR1 and CDR2 are SGHNT and YYREEE (reference sequence). This CDR3 comprises 16 residues. Losses at the gene ends were 0 bases for V and 2 bases for J; bases not matched to a gene: 7. CDR3 nucleotides: TGTGCCAGCAGCTTGGACAGGGGCTATCTAAACACTGAAGCTTTCTTT. Residues: CASSLDRGYLNTEAFF. The variable domain in full, with the rest retrieved from reference TRBV5-4 and TRBJ1-1, is ETGVTQSPTHLIKTRGQQVTLRCSSQSGHNTVSWYQQALGQGPQFIFQYYREEENGRGNFPPRFSGLQFPNYSSELNVNALELDDSALYLCASSLDRGYLNTEAFFGQGTRLTVV.

The rearrangement joins TRBV11-2 to TRBJ1-3; TRBD1 agrees at 7 bases. The trim removed 3 bases at V and 2 bases at J, leaving 1 base unmatched. The length of the CDR3 is 14 residues. Germline loops: CDR1 SGHAT, CDR2 FQNNGV. The CDR3 coding sequence is TGTGCCAGCAGCTTCGGGACAGCTGGAAACACCATATATTTT. This encodes CASSFGTAGNTIYF.